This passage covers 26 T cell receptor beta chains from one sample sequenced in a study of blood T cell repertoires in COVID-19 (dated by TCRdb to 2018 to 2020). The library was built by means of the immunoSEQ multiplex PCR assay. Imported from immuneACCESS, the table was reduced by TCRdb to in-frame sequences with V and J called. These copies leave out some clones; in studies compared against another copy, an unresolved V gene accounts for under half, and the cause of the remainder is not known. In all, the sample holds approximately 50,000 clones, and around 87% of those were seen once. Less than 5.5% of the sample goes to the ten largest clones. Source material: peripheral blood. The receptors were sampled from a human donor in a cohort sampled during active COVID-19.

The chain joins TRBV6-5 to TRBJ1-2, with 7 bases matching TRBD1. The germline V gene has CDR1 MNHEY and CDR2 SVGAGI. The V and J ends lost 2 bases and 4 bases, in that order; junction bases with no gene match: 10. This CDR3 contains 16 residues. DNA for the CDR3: TGTGCCAGCAGTTACGGGGGACAGAACTACCTCTATGGCTACACCTTC. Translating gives CASSYGGQNYLYGYTF.

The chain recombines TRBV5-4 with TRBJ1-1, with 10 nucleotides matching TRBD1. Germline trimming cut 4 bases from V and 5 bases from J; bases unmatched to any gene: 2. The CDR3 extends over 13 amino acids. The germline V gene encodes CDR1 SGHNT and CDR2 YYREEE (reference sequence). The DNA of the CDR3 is TGTGCCAGCAGCCCGGGACAGGGGACTGAAGCTTTCTTT. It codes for CASSPGQGTEAFF.

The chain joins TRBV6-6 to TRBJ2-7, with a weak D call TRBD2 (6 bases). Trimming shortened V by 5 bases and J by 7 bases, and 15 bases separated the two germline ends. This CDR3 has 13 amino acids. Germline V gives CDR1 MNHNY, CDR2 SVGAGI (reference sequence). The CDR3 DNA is TGTGCCAGCAGTACCGGACTACTCGGGGAGCAGTACTTC. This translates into CASSTGLLGEQYF.

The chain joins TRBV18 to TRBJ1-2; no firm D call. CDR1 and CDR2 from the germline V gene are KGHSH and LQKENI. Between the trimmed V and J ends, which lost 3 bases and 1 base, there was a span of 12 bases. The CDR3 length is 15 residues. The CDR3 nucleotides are TGTGCCAGCTCACCCGCCGCTACGAGTAACTATGGCTACACCTTC. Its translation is CASSPAATSNYGYTF.

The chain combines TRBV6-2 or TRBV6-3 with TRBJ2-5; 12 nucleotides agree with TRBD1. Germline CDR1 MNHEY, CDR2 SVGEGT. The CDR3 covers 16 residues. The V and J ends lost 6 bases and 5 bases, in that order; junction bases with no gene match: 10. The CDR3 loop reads CASSPGTGGFWETQYF. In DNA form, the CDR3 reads TGTGCCAGCAGCCCCGGGACAGGGGGCTTCTGGGAGACCCAGTACTTC.

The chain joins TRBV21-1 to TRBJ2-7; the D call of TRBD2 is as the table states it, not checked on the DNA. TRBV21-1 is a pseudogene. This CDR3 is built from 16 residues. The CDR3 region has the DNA TGTGCCAGCAGCAAGGCTAGCGGCACCCCGCCGTGCGAGCAGTACTTC. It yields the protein CASSKASGTPPCEQYF.

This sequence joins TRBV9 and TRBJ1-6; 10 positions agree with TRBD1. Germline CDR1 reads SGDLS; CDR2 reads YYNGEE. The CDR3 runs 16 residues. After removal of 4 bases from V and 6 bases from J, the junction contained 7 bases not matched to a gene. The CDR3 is CASSLGTGVSNSPLHF. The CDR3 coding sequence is TGTGCCAGCAGCCTCGGGACAGGGGTTTCTAATTCACCCCTCCACTTT.

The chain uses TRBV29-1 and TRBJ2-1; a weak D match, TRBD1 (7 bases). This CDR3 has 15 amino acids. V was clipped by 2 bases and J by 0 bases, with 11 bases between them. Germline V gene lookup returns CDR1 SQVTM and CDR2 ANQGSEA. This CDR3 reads CSVEQGGYSYNEQFF. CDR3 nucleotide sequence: TGCAGCGTTGAACAGGGGGGATACTCCTACAATGAGCAGTTCTTC.

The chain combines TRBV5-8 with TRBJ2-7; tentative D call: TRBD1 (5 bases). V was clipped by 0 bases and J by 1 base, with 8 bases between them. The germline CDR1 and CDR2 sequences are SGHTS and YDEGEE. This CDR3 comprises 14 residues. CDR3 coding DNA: TGTGCCAGCAGCTTGGACACAGGTTCCTACGAGCAGTACTTC. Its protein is CASSLDTGSYEQYF.

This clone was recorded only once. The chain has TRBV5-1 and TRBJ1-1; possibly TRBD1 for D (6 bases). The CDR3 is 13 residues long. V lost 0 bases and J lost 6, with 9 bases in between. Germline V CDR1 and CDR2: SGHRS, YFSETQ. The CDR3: CASSLGTGPEAFF. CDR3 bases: TGCGCCAGCAGCTTGGGCACAGGGCCTGAAGCTTTCTTT.

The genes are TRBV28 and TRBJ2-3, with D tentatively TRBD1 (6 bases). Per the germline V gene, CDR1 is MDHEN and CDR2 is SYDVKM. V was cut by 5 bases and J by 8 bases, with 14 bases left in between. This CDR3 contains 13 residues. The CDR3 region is CASSNRDTFTQYF. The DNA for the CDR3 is TGTGCCAGCAGTAACCGGGACACATTTACGCAGTATTTT.

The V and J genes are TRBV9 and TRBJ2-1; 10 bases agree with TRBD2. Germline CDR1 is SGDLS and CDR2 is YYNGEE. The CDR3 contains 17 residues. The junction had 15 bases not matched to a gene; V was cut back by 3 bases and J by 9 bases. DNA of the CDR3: TGTGCCAGCAGCGCCCCTTTCTTACTAGCGGGAAATCTTGAGCAGTTCTTC. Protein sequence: CASSAPFLLAGNLEQFF.

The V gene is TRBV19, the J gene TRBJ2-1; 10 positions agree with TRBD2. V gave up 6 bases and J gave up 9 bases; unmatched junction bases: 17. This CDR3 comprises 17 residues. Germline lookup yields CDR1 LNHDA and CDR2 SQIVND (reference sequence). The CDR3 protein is CASSRRTVLAGVGEQFF. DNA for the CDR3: TGTGCCAGTAGCCGGAGGACAGTCCTAGCGGGAGTCGGTGAGCAGTTCTTC.

CDR3 sequence (DNA): TGTGCCAGTACCCCAAGGACAGGCACTAATGAAAAACTGTTTTTT. This sequence encodes CASTPRTGTNEKLFF. The rearrangement joins TRBV19 to TRBJ1-4; 7 nucleotides agree with TRBD1. There are 15 residues in the CDR3. Germline assignment: CDR1 LNHDA and CDR2 SQIVND (reference sequence). The J segment lost 2 bases and the V segment lost 7 bases, leaving 7 bases of the junction unmatched.

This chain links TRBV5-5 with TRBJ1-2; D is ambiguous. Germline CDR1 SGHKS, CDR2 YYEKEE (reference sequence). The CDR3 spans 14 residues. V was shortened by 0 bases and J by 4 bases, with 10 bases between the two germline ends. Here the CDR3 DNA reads TGTGCCAGCAGCTTGGATCCGGGTGGCTATGGCTACACCTTC. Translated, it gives CASSLDPGGYGYTF.

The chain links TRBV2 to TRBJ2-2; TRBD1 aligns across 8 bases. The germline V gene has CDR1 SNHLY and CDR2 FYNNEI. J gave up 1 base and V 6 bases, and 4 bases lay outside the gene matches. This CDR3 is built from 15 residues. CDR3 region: CASSVDRVNTGELFF. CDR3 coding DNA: TGTGCCAGCAGCGTGGACAGGGTGAACACCGGGGAGCTGTTTTTT.

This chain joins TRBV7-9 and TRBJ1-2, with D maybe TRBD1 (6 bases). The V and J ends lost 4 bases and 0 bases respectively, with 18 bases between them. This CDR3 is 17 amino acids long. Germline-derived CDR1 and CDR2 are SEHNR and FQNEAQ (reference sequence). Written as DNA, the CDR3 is TGTGCCAGCAGCTGGTTTGGGGGGGCCTATGCTAACTATGGCTACACCTTC. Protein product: CASSWFGGAYANYGYTF.

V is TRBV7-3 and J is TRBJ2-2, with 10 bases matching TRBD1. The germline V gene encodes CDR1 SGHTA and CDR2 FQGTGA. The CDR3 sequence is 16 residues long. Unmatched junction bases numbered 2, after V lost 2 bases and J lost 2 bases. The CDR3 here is CASSLGQGVNTGELFF. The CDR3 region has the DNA TGTGCCAGCAGCTTAGGACAGGGGGTAAACACCGGGGAGCTGTTTTTT. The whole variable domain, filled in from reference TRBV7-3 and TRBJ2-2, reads GAGVSQTPSNKVTEKGKYVELRCDPISGHTALYWYRQSLGQGPEFLIYFQGTGAADDSGLPNDRFFAVRPEGSVSTLKIQRTERGDSAVYLCASSLGQGVNTGELFFGEGSRLTVL.

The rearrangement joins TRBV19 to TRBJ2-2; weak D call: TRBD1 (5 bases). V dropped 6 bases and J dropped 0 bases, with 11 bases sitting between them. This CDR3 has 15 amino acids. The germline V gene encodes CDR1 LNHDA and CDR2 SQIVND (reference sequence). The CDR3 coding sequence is TGTGCCAGTAGCCTCAGGGCCGCGAACACCGGGGAGCTGTTTTTT. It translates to CASSLRAANTGELFF.

CDR3 DNA: TGTGCCAGCAGCGTAGGGGAGACACACACTGAAGCTTTCTTT. Amino acid sequence: CASSVGETHTEAFF. The chain joins TRBV9 to TRBJ1-1; D gene uncertain. V lost 0 bases to trimming and J lost 3 bases, with 9 bases between them. The length of the CDR3 is 14 residues. In germline, CDR1 is SGDLS, CDR2 YYNGEE.

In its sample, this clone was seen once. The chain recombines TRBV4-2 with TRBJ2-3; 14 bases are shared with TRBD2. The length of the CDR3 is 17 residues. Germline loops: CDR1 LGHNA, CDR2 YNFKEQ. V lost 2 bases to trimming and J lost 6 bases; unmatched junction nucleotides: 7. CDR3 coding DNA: TGTGCCAGCAGCCAACCGGGGACTAGCGGGAGCGAGGATACGCAGTATTTT. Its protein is CASSQPGTSGSEDTQYF.

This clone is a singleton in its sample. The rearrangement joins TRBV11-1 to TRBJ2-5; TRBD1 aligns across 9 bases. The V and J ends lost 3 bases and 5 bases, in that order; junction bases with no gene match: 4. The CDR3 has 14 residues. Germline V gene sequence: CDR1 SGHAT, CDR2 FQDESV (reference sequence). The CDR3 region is CASSLNRGLETQYF. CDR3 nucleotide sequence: TGTGCCAGCAGCTTGAACAGGGGGCTTGAGACCCAGTACTTC. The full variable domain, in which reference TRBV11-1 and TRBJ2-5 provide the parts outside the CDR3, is EAEVAQSPRYKITEKSQAVAFWCDPISGHATLYWYRQILGQGPELLVQFQDESVVDDSQLPKDRFSAERLKGVDSTLKIQPAELGDSAMYLCASSLNRGLETQYFGPGTRLLVL.

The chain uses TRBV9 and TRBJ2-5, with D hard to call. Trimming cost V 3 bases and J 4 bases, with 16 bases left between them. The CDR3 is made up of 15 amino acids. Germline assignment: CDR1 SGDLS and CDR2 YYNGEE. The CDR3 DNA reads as TGTGCCAGCAGCGCCCATGATTCCTTGAGAGAGACCCAGTACTTC. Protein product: CASSAHDSLRETQYF.

The CDR3 spells CASSRREATDTQYF. The CDR3 nucleotides are TGTGCCAGCAGTCGGCGGGAGGCCACAGATACGCAGTATTTT. The chain links TRBV6-6 to TRBJ2-3; 8 nucleotides align to TRBD2. The V gene end was trimmed by 5 bases and the J gene end by 2 bases; junction bases not matched to a gene: 3. The CDR3 is made up of 14 amino acids. The germline V gene has CDR1 MNHNY and CDR2 SVGAGI (reference sequence).

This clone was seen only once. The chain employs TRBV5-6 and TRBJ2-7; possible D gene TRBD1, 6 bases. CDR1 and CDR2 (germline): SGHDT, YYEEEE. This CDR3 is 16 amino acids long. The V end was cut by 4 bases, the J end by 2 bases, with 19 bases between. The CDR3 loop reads CASSRSNRVLTYEQYF. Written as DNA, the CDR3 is TGTGCCAGCAGCCGCTCAAACAGGGTCCTTACCTACGAGCAGTACTTC.

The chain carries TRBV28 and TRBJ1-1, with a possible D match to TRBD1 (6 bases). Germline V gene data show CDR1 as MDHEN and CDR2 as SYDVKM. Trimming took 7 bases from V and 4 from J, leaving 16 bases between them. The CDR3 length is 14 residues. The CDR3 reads CASILPGARTEAFF. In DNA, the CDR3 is TGTGCCAGCATCCTCCCAGGGGCTCGCACTGAAGCTTTCTTT.